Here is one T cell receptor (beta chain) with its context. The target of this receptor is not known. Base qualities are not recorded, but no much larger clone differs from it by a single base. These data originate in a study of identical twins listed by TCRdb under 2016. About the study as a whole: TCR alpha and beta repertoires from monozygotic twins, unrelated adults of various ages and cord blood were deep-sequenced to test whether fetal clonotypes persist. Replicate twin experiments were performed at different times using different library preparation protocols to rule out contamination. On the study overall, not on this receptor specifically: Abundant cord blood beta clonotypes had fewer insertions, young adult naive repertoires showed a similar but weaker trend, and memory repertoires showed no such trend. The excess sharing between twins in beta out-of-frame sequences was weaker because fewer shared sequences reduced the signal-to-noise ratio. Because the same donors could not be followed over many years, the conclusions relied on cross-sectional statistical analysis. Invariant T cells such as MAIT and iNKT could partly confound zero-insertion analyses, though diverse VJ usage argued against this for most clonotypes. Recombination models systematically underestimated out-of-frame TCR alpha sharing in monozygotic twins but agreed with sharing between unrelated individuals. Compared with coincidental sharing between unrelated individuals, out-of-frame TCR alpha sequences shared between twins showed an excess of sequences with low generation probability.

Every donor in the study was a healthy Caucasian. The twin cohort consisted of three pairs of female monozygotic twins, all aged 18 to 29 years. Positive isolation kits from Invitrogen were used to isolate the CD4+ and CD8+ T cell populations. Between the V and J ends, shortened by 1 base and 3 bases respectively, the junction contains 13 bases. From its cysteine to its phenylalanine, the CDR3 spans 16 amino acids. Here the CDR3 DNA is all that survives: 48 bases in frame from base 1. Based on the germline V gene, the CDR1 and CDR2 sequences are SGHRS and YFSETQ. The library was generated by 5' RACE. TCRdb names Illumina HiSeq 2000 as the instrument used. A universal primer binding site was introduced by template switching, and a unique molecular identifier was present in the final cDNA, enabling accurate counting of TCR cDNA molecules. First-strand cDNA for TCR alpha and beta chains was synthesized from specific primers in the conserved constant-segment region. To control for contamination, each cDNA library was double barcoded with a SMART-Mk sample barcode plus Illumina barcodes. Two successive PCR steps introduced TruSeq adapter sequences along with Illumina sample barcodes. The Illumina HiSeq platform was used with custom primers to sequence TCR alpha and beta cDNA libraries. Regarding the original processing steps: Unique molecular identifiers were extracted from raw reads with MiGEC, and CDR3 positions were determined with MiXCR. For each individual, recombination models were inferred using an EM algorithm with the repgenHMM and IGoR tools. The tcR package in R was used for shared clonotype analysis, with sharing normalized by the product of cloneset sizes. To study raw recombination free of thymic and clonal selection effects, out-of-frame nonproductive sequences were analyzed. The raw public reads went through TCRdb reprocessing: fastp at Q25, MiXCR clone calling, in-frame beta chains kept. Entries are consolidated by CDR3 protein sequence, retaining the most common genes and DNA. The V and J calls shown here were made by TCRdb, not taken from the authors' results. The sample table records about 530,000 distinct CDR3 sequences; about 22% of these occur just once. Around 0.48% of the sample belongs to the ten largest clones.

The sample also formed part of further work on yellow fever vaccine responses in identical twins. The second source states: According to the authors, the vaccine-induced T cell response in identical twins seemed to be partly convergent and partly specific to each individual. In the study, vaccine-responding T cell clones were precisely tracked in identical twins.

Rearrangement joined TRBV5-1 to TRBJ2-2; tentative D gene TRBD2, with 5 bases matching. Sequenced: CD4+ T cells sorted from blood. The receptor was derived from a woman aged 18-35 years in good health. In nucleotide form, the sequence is TGCGCCAGCAGCTTGAAGGGCGAGAGGGACACCGGGGAGCTGTTTTTT. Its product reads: CASSLKGERDTGELFF.